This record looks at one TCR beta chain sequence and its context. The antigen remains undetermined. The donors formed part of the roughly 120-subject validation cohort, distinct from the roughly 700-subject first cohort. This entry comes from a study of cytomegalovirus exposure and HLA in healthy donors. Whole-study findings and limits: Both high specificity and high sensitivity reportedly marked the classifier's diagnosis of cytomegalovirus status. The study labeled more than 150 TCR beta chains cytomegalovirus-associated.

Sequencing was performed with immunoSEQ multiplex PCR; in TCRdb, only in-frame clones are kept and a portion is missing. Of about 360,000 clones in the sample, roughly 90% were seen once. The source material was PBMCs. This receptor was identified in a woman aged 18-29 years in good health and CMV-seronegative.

CDR3 loop: CASSWASTDTQYF. The DNA for the CDR3 is TGTGCCAGCAGTTGGGCCAGCACAGATACGCAGTATTTT. The chain carries TRBV6-5 and TRBJ2-3; the D is unclear. Germline CDR1 reads MNHEY; CDR2 reads SVGAGI. The length of the CDR3 is 13 residues. The V end lost 4 bases, the J end lost 0 bases, and 5 bases lay between the germline ends.